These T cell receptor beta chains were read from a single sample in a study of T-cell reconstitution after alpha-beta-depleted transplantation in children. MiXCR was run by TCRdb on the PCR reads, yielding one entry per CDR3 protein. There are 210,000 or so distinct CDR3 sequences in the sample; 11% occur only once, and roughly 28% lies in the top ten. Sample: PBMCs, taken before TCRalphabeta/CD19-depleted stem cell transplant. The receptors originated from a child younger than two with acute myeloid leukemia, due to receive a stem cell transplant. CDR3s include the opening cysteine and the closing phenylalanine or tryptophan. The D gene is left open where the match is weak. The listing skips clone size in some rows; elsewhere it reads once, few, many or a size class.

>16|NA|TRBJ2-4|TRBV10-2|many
CASSGPQTLAKNIQYF
TGCGCCAGCAGTGGGCCACAGACACTAGCCAAAAACATTCAGTACTTC
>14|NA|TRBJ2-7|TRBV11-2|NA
CASSLSPGDYEQYF
TGTGCCAGCAGCCTCTCTCCGGGGGACTACGAGCAGTACTTC
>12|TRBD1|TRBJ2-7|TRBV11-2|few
CASSWTGQEQYF
TGTGCCAGCAGCTGGACAGGACAAGAGCAGTACTTC
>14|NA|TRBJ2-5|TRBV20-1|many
CSARDFLAGETQYF
TGCAGTGCTAGAGATTTCCTAGCTGGAGAGACCCAGTACTTC
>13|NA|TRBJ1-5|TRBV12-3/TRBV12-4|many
CASSFEGNQPQHF
TGTGCCAGCAGTTTCGAGGGCAATCAGCCCCAGCATTTT
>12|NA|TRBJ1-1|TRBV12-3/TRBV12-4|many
CASSSLLTEAFF
TGTGCCAGCAGTTCCCTTTTGACTGAAGCTTTCTTT
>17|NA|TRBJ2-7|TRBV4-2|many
CASSQPSQRPSPYEQYF
TGTGCCAGCAGCCAACCCAGCCAGCGGCCGTCCCCCTACGAGCAGTACTTC
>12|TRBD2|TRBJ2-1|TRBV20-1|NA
CSARSSGNEQFF
TGCAGTGCTAGATCTAGCGGAAATGAGCAGTTCTTC
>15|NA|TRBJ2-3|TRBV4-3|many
CASSQGDLGTDTQYF
TGCGCCAGCAGCCAAGGAGACCTTGGGACAGATACGCAGTATTTT
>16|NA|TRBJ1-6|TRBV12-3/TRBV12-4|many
CASSPIHPAINSPLHF
TGTGCCAGCAGTCCGATCCATCCTGCTATCAATTCACCCCTCCACTTT
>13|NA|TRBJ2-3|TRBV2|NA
CASRASEADTQYF
TGTGCCAGCAGGGCCTCCGAGGCAGATACGCAGTATTTT
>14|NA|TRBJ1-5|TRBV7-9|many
CASSFGEVDRPQHF
TGTGCCAGCAGCTTCGGCGAAGTGGACAGGCCCCAGCATTTT
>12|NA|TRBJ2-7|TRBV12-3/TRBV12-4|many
CASSFTGYEQYF
TGTGCCAGCAGTTTTACGGGCTACGAGCAGTACTTC
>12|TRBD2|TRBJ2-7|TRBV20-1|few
CGVSGGPYEQYF
TGCGGGGTTTCGGGAGGTCCCTACGAGCAGTACTTC
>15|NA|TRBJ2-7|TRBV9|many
CASSVNGRSWDEQYF
TGTGCCAGCAGCGTCAACGGTCGCTCCTGGGACGAGCAGTACTTC
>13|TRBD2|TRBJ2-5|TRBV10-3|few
CAISLAGVETQYF
TGTGCCATCAGTCTAGCGGGAGTTGAGACCCAGTACTTC
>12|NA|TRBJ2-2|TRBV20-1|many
CSASFGPGELFF
TGCAGTGCTAGTTTCGGTCCCGGGGAGCTGTTTTTT
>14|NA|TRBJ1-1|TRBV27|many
CASSPWGMNTEAFF
TGTGCCAGCTCCCCCTGGGGGATGAACACTGAAGCTTTCTTT
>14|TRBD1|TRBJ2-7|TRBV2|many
CASNRGGPFYEQYF
TGTGCCAGCAACAGGGGCGGACCTTTCTACGAGCAGTACTTC
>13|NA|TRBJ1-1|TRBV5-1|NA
CASSPGMNAEAFF
TGCGCCAGCAGCCCGGGGATGAACGCTGAAGCTTTCTTT
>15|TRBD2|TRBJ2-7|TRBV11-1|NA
CASSLGLAPLYEQYF
TGTGCCAGCAGCTTGGGACTAGCGCCTCTCTACGAGCAGTACTTC
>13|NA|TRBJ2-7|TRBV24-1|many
CATSPDDSYEQYF
TGTGCCACCAGCCCTGATGACTCCTACGAGCAGTACTTC
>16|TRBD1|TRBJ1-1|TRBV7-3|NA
CASSLVGQGMNTEAFF
TGTGCCAGCAGCTTAGTAGGACAGGGCATGAACACTGAAGCTTTCTTT
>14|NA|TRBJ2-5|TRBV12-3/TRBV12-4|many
CASSLSPKGETQYF
TGTGCCAGCAGTTTAAGCCCAAAGGGGGAGACCCAGTACTTC
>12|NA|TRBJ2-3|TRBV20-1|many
CSASPVVDTQYF
TGCAGTGCTAGCCCGGTAGTAGATACGCAGTATTTT
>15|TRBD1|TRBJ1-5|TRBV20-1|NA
CSATQGASSNQPQHF
TGCAGTGCGACTCAGGGGGCTTCGAGCAATCAGCCCCAGCATTTT
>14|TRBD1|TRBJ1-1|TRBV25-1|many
CASSETGGGTEAFF
TGTGCCAGCAGTGAGACAGGGGGCGGAACTGAAGCTTTCTTT
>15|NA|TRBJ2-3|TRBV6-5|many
CASSYTPGSTDTQYF
TGTGCCAGCAGTTACACCCCGGGGTCCACAGATACGCAGTATTTT
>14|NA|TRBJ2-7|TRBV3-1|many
CASSQGDISYEQYF
TGTGCCAGCAGCCAAGGCGACATCTCCTACGAGCAGTACTTC
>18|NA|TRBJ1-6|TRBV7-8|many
CASSRVPRRGAYNSPLHF
TGTGCCAGCAGTCGAGTCCCGAGACGGGGGGCCTATAATTCACCCCTCCACTTT
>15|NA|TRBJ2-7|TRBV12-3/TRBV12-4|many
CASSLPGPLTYEQYF
TGTGCCAGCAGTTTACCAGGACCTTTGACCTACGAGCAGTACTTC
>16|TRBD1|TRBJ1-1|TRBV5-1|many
CASSRGQGWLGAEAFF
TGCGCCAGCAGCCGAGGACAGGGATGGCTGGGCGCTGAAGCTTTCTTT
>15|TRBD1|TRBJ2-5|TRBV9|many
CASSVGTGEVETQYF
TGTGCCAGCAGCGTAGGGACAGGGGAGGTCGAGACCCAGTACTTC
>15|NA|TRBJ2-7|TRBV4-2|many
CASSLYGTNTYEQYF
TGTGCCAGCAGCCTCTACGGGACGAATACCTACGAGCAGTACTTC